A single sample is the source of the 5 T cell receptor beta chains below, sequenced in a study of blood T cell repertoires in COVID-19. The protocol was immunoSEQ multiplex PCR, while the TCRdb copy is restricted to in-frame clones and leaves out a portion. The sample carries approximately 6,000 clones, 86% recorded once. Input material: peripheral blood. The receptors were gathered from a human donor in a cohort sampled during active COVID-19.

The J gene is TRBJ1-2, the V gene TRBV19; D may be TRBD1 (6 bases). Deletions cut 6 bases from V and 8 bases from J, with 13 bases between. The CDR3 runs 12 residues. Germline loops: CDR1 LNHDA, CDR2 SQIVND (reference sequence). The CDR3 spells CASRDHREGYTF. For the CDR3, the DNA is TGTGCCAGTAGAGACCACAGGGAGGGCTACACCTTC.

The chain links TRBV11-2 to TRBJ1-2; 7 bases fit TRBD1. Losses at the gene ends were 5 bases for V and 4 bases for J; bases not matched to a gene: 10. The CDR3 loop spans 15 amino acids. Germline CDR1 is SGHAT and CDR2 is FQNNGV. The CDR3 DNA reads TGTGCCAGCAGCCCGGAGACAGGGAGCATCTATGGCTACACCTTC. It is translated as CASSPETGSIYGYTF. Combining the CDR3 with reference TRBV11-2 and TRBJ1-2 gives the whole variable domain EAGVAQSPRYKIIEKRQSVAFWCNPISGHATLYWYQQILGQGPKLLIQFQNNGVVDDSQLPKDRFSAERLKGVDSTLKIQPAKLEDSAVYLCASSPETGSIYGYTFGSGTRLTVV.

The chain couples TRBV3-1 (or the pseudogene TRBV3-2) to TRBJ2-2; a possible D gene is TRBD2 (6 bases). V shed 7 bases and J shed 1 base, with 13 bases lying between them. This CDR3 is built from 15 residues. The germline gives CDR1 LGHDT, CDR2 YNNKEL (reference sequence). CDR3 region: CASTIQGGNTGELFF. In DNA, the CDR3 is TGTGCCAGCACGATCCAGGGAGGGAACACCGGGGAGCTGTTTTTT.

The chain uses TRBV7-3 and TRBJ1-1, with a tentative D call TRBD1 (5 bases). The CDR3 length is 13 residues. Deletions cut 2 bases from V and 7 bases from J, with 11 bases between. Germline V CDR1 and CDR2: SGHTA, FQGTGA. Here the CDR3 reads CASSLFGGNEAFF. The CDR3 nucleotides read TGTGCCAGCAGCTTATTCGGGGGAAATGAAGCTTTCTTT.

V gene TRBV19 combines with J gene TRBJ2-7; D remains unclear. Looked up from germline, CDR1 is LNHDA and CDR2 is SQIVND (reference sequence). V dropped 5 bases and J dropped 0 bases, with 11 bases sitting between them. The CDR3 is 14 amino acids. CDR3 sequence reads: CASSPSLSSYEQYF. The DNA of the CDR3 is TGTGCCAGTAGTCCCTCACTGAGCTCCTACGAGCAGTACTTC.